The 5 T cell receptor beta chains reported below all come from one sample, sequenced in a study of beta chain features in type 1 diabetes (dated by TCRdb to the late 2010s). The library was obtained by the immunoSEQ multiplex PCR assay. The entire isolated RNA was reverse transcribed using the High Capacity cDNA Reverse Transcription Kit, and thus expressed TCRB transcripts were sequenced. Sourced from immuneACCESS, this table was stored by TCRdb with only in-frame sequences that have V and J called. A share of the clones is absent; for the studies checked, an unresolved V gene accounts for under half, and the remainder has no known explanation. The table for this sample lists 970,000 or so clones; 15% to 20% of them were counted only once. In total, the top ten clones hold 0.02% to 0.025% of the sample. The sample taken for sequencing was naive CD4+ T cells from blood. The sample's cell subset or site label is to be understood as: true naive CD4+ T cells. The receptors stem from a woman between 18 and 30 years old in good health.

In its sample, this clone was seen a few times. The V and J genes are TRBV19 and TRBJ2-2; D may correspond to TRBD1 or TRBD2 (5 bases each). The germline V gene encodes CDR1 LNHDA and CDR2 SQIVND (reference sequence). V was shortened by 5 bases and J by 3 bases, with 10 bases between the two germline ends. The CDR3 is made up of 14 amino acids. CDR3 residues: CASSAGAYTGELFF. CDR3 in DNA: TGTGCCAGTAGTGCCGGGGCTTACACCGGGGAGCTGTTTTTT. The whole variable domain, filled in from reference TRBV19 and TRBJ2-2, reads DGGITQSPKYLFRKEGQNVTLSCEQNLNHDAMYWYRQDPGQGLRLIYYSQIVNDFQKGDIAEGYSVSREKKESFPLTVTSAQKNPTAFYLCASSAGAYTGELFFGEGSRLTVL.

The chain combines TRBV7-3 with TRBJ2-1, with D unresolved. The CDR3 runs 15 residues. V was pared by 5 bases and J by 10 bases, with 21 bases between. The germline V gene encodes CDR1 SGHTA and CDR2 FQGTGA. Here the CDR3 reads CASSIGGSGPKEQFF. The CDR3, as DNA: TGTGCCAGCAGCATAGGCGGATCGGGCCCCAAGGAGCAGTTCTTC.

The rearrangement links TRBV28 to TRBJ2-1, with 11 positions matching TRBD2. Germline CDR1 reads MDHEN; CDR2 reads SYDVKM. The CDR3 covers 18 residues. V lost 4 bases and J lost 4; bases outside the gene matches: 12. The DNA for the CDR3 is TGTGCCAGCAGTTCGCTTACTAGCGGGAGAGCCCCGTACAATGAGCAGTTCTTC. Protein: CASSSLTSGRAPYNEQFF.

The chain recombines TRBV5-4 with TRBJ2-7; 7 nucleotides align to TRBD2. CDR1 is SGHNT, CDR2 YYREEE, per germline (reference sequence). V shed 3 bases, J shed 3 bases, and the junction held 6 bases outside the gene matches. The length of the CDR3 is 14 residues. The CDR3 nucleotides are TGTGCCAGCAGCTCTGGACTAGAAAGCTACGAGCAGTACTTC. Translated, it gives CASSSGLESYEQYF.

In its sample, this clone was seen a few times. The gene calls are TRBV18 and TRBJ1-2; no definite D call. With 5 bases removed from V and 0 bases from J, the gap between germline ends came to 13 bases. Germline loops: CDR1 KGHSH, CDR2 LQKENI. The CDR3 length is 15 residues. The CDR3 sequence: CASSVREEANYGYTF. CDR3 bases: TGTGCCAGCTCAGTTCGTGAGGAAGCTAACTATGGCTACACCTTC.